The T cell receptor (beta chain) under discussion was sequenced for a study of OX40 agonist ivuxolimab in advanced cancers. Study context: Across the patients, intravenous ivuxolimab was delivered every 2 weeks at 0.01 to 10 mg/kg. People in dose escalation had one of these cancers: hepatocellular carcinoma, melanoma, renal cell or head and neck cancer. General study points: Circulating CD4+ and CD8+ T cells showed clonal expansion by week 6 at 0.1 to 3.0 mg/kg.

Note on this clone: Its matching antigen is unknown.

Using immunoSEQ multiplex PCR, the repertoire was profiled, and TCRdb retains in-frame clones only, with some absent. The table records under 45,000 clones, around four fifths of them present only once. This receptor was obtained from an adult with an advanced solid tumor such as melanoma, head and neck, liver or kidney cancer. Sequencing used CD4+ or CD8+ T cells sorted from blood, obtained in a trial of the OX40 agonist ivuxolimab.

CDR3 sequence (DNA): TGTGCCATCAGTGAAGCACGAGGCCTCCAAGAGACCCAGTACTTC. This sequence encodes CAISEARGLQETQYF. This chain connects TRBV10-3 to TRBJ2-5; D not resolved. V was pared by 3 bases and J by 1 base, with 12 bases between. Germline assignment: CDR1 ENHRY and CDR2 SYGVKD. The CDR3 is 15 amino acids.